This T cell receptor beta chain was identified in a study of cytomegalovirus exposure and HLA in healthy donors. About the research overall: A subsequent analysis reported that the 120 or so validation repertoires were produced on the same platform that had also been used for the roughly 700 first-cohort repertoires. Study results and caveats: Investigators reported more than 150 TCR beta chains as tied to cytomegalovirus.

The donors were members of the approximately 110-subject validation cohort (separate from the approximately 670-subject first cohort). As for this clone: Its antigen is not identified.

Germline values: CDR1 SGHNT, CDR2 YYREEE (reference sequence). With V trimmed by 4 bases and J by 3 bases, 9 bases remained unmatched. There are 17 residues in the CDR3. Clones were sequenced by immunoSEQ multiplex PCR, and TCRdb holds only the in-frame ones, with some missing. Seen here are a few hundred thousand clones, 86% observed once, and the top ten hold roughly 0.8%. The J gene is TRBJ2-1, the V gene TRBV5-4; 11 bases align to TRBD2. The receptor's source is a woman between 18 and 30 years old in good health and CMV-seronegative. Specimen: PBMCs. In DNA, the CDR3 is TGTGCCAGCAGCCCTGGTGGACTAGCGGGTTACTACAATGAGCAGTTCTTC. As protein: CASSPGGLAGYYNEQFF. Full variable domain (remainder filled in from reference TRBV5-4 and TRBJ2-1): ETGVTQSPTHLIKTRGQQVTLRCSSQSGHNTVSWYQQALGQGPQFIFQYYREEENGRGNFPPRFSGLQFPNYSSELNVNALELDDSALYLCASSPGGLAGYYNEQFFGPGTRLTVL.